The 26 T cell receptor beta chains below all came from one sample that was sequenced in a study of identical twins. TCRdb reprocessed the 5' RACE reads via MiXCR and lists one record per CDR3 protein. The data contain approximately 1.8 million distinct CDR3 sequences, around a third of them singletons. The material sequenced was cord blood. These receptor sequences come from a newborn girl in good health.

This clonotype was picked up a small number of times. The CDR3 coding sequence is TGTGCCAGCCAACATAGCTCCTATAATTCACCCCTCCACTTT. Protein product: CASQHSSYNSPLHF. V gene TRBV12-3 or TRBV12-4 combines with J gene TRBJ1-6; D is unclear. This CDR3 has 14 residues. Trimming removed 8 bases at V and 0 bases at J, with 8 bases between.

There are a few counts of this clonotype. The chain carries TRBV4-2 and TRBJ2-7, with D possibly being TRBD2 (6 bases). This CDR3 is 14 amino acids long. The V end lost 2 bases, the J end lost 0 bases, and 8 bases lay between the germline ends. The germline V gene encodes CDR1 LGHNA and CDR2 YNFKEQ. The CDR3 nucleotides are TGTGCCAGCAGCCAAAAGACTAGCTCCTACGAGCAGTACTTC. Its translation: CASSQKTSSYEQYF.

Only one count was recorded for this clonotype. A much larger clone differs from this one at a single base, so this may be a read error. The chain combines TRBV27 with TRBJ2-1, with 7 bases matching TRBD1. The trim removed 5 bases at V and 10 bases at J, leaving 11 bases unmatched. The CDR3 loop spans 14 amino acids. Looked up from germline, CDR1 is MNHEY and CDR2 is SMNVEV (reference sequence). In nucleotides, the CDR3 is TGTGCCAGCAGTGATAGGACAGGCACCTACGAGCAGTTCTTC. Translating gives CASSDRTGTYEQFF.

The rearrangement links TRBV21-1 to TRBJ2-4; the table's D gene call, TRBD1, was not cross checked with the DNA. TRBV21-1 is designated a pseudogene. The CDR3 is 16 residues long. Written as DNA, the CDR3 is TGTGCCAGCAACCGGGACAGGGGATCTTTGGGAAACATTCAGTACTTC. This codes for CASNRDRGSLGNIQYF.

The chain recombines TRBV20-1 with TRBJ2-3, with 7 bases aligning to TRBD2. CDR1 and CDR2 (germline): DFQATT, SNEGSKA (reference sequence). This CDR3 comprises 15 residues. Trimming at V came to 3 bases and at J to 2 bases, leaving 8 bases not matched to a gene. The CDR3 bases are TGCAGTGCTAGGGCGCCTAGCGGATACACAGATACGCAGTATTTT. Its translation: CSARAPSGYTDTQYF.

The chain combines TRBV4-2 with TRBJ2-1; TRBD1 matches 8 bases. The assigned J gene may be wrong: the sequence end matches TRBJ2-7 better. The CDR3 extends over 17 amino acids. Germline V lookup: CDR1 LGHNA, CDR2 YNFKEQ. CDR3 sequence (DNA): TGTGCCAGCAGCCAGCGCCGAGGGACAGGTTCCTACAATGAGCAGTACTTC. Amino acid sequence: CASSQRRGTGSYNEQYF.

This clonotype was seen a few times. The chain joins TRBV4-1 to TRBJ1-5, with a tentative D call TRBD1 (5 bases). CDR1 MGHRA and CDR2 YSYEKL come from the germline V gene. The CDR3 loop spans 15 amino acids. V lost 4 bases and J 3 bases, leaving 13 bases between the germline ends. CDR3 region: CASSRYEGPNQPQHF. CDR3 bases: TGCGCCAGCAGCCGCTACGAGGGGCCCAATCAGCCCCAGCATTTT.

This clonotype was observed a few times. V is TRBV20-1 and J is TRBJ2-5, with TRBD2 matching 12 bases. The CDR3 contains 15 residues. The germline CDR1 and CDR2 sequences are DFQATT and SNEGSKA (reference sequence). V was pared by 1 base and J by 5 bases, with 5 bases of the junction left unmatched. The CDR3 DNA reads as TGCAGTGCTAGAGGACTAGCGGGGGTTTCGGAGACCCAGTACTTC. Its translation: CSARGLAGVSETQYF.

This clonotype was found a few times. V is TRBV20-1 and J is TRBJ2-1; 11 nucleotides match TRBD2. V gave up 6 bases and J gave up 3 bases; unmatched junction bases: 13. This CDR3 has 17 amino acids. From germline, CDR1 is DFQATT and CDR2 SNEGSKA (reference sequence). The CDR3 bases are TGCAGTGCGAAGGCACTAGCGGGAGAGGGGATCTACAATGAGCAGTTCTTC. It encodes CSAKALAGEGIYNEQFF.

V gene TRBV20-1 combines with J gene TRBJ2-2, with D possibly being TRBD1 (5 bases). The CDR3 runs 14 residues. Germline CDR1 and CDR2: DFQATT and SNEGSKA (reference sequence). Trimming removed 2 bases at V and 3 bases at J, with 10 bases between. CDR3 bases: TGCAGTGCTAGATGGAAGGGGTACACCGGGGAGCTGTTTTTT. Translated: CSARWKGYTGELFF.

Details on this clonotype: A much more abundant neighbour one base away suggests this may be a read error. This chain uses TRBV10-3 with TRBJ2-7; D is undetermined. Germline loops: CDR1 ENHRY, CDR2 SYGVKD. The CDR3 totals 12 residues. The CDR3 region has the DNA TGTGCCACCAGTGAGATGGCTTACGAGCAGTACTTC. This codes for CATSEMAYEQYF.

This clonotype was detected a few times. The chain recombines TRBV9 with TRBJ2-3; no clear D. Germline V gene lookup returns CDR1 SGDLS and CDR2 YYNGEE. V was clipped by 6 bases and J by 0 bases, with 14 bases between them. The CDR3 runs to 15 residues. CDR3 DNA: TGTGCCAGCAACCCGACTGGGCCTAGCACAGATACGCAGTATTTT. It is translated as CASNPTGPSTDTQYF.

The V gene is TRBV25-1, the J gene TRBJ1-5; D may be TRBD1 (6 bases). The CDR3 runs to 14 residues. The germline V gene has CDR1 MGHDK and CDR2 SYGVNS. Trimming removed 2 bases from V and 4 bases from J, with 9 bases in between. In DNA, the CDR3 is TGTGCCAGCAGTGAAGACAGGACTAATCAGCCCCAGCATTTT. Protein: CASSEDRTNQPQHF.

The chain has TRBV27 and TRBJ2-4, with 13 positions matching TRBD2. Germline lookup yields CDR1 MNHEY and CDR2 SMNVEV (reference sequence). V lost 3 bases, J lost 6 bases, and 2 bases stayed unmatched. This CDR3 is 15 amino acids long. The CDR3 is CASSFTSGGANIQYF. The DNA of the CDR3 is TGTGCCAGCAGTTTTACTAGCGGGGGGGCAAACATTCAGTACTTC.

This clonotype was detected only a few times. The V call is TRBV19, the J call TRBJ1-6; 8 nucleotides line up with TRBD1. Trimming at V came to 5 bases and at J to 4 bases, leaving 7 bases not matched to a gene. This CDR3 has 16 residues. Looked up from germline, CDR1 is LNHDA and CDR2 is SQIVND (reference sequence). CDR3 sequence: CASSETTGGYNSPLHF. CDR3 DNA: TGTGCCAGTAGTGAAACTACAGGGGGGTATAATTCACCCCTCCACTTT.

This clonotype occurred many times. The genes are TRBV29-1 and TRBJ2-7, with 8 positions matching TRBD1. There are 15 residues in the CDR3. J lost 1 base, V lost 1 base, and 6 bases had no gene match. CDR1 and CDR2 from the germline V gene are SQVTM and ANQGSEA. The CDR3 reads CSVEAPRTGSYEQYF. CDR3 DNA sequence: TGCAGCGTTGAAGCCCCCCGGACAGGGTCCTACGAGCAGTACTTC.

This clonotype was counted at least ten times. This chain links TRBV20-1 with TRBJ2-3; D call uncertain. V lost 3 bases, J lost 0 bases, and 7 bases lay in between. The germline gives CDR1 DFQATT, CDR2 SNEGSKA (reference sequence). The CDR3 is made up of 13 amino acids. The CDR3: CSASDGSTDTQYF. CDR3 coding DNA: TGCAGTGCTAGTGACGGAAGCACAGATACGCAGTATTTT.

CDR3 nucleotide sequence: TGCGCCAGCAGCTTGGTGGGGGGTAGGGCCACAGATACGCAGTATTTT. Its translation: CASSLVGGRATDTQYF. The chain has TRBV5-1 and TRBJ2-3; weak D call: TRBD2 (6 bases). CDR3 length equals 16 residues. Germline loops: CDR1 SGHRS, CDR2 YFSETQ. Trimming cost V 0 bases and J 2 bases, with 13 bases left between them.

The chain links TRBV28 to TRBJ2-1; 11 bases agree with TRBD2. Germline values: CDR1 MDHEN, CDR2 SYDVKM. The CDR3 has 17 amino acids. After removal of 4 bases from V and 3 bases from J, the junction contained 8 bases not matched to a gene. CDR3 protein: CASSSPTSGSGYNEQFF. The CDR3 region has the DNA TGTGCCAGCAGTTCCCCCACTAGCGGGAGTGGCTACAATGAGCAGTTCTTC.

V and J are TRBV24-1 and TRBJ1-2, with a tentative D call TRBD1 (5 bases). V lost 0 bases to trimming and J lost 6 bases, with 10 bases between them. CDR3 length: 14 residues. Per germline, CDR1 KGHDR and CDR2 SFDVKD. The CDR3 nucleotides read TGTGCCACCAGTGATTTGGACAGCTACGATGGCTACACCTTC. It encodes CATSDLDSYDGYTF.

The rearrangement joins TRBV2 to TRBJ2-7; 8 bases map to TRBD2. Trimming cost V 8 bases and J 3 bases; bases outside gene matches: 6. Germline V CDR1 and CDR2: SNHLY, FYNNEI. The CDR3 contains 13 residues. Here the CDR3 DNA reads TGTGCCAGCTTTAGCGGGAAGTACTACGAGCAGTACTTC. Its translation: CASFSGKYYEQYF.

This clonotype was seen a handful of times. The V gene is TRBV21-1, the J gene TRBJ2-7. TRBV21-1 is a pseudogene locus. The CDR3 runs to 16 residues. CDR3 coding DNA: TGTGCCAGCAGCAAAGAGGCAGCCATTAGCTCCTACGAGCAGTACTTC. Its protein is CASSKEAAISSYEQYF.

The V gene is TRBV30, the J gene TRBJ1-6, with TRBD1 matching 7 bases. The germline V gene encodes CDR1 GTSNPN and CDR2 SVGIG (reference sequence). The CDR3 contains 15 residues. V dropped 4 bases and J dropped 2; count of bases not matched to a gene: 5. CDR3 sequence (DNA): TGTGCCTGGAACCACAGGGGACCCTATAATTCACCCCTCCACTTT. Translated: CAWNHRGPYNSPLHF.

This chain connects TRBV11-2 to TRBJ2-7; D may be TRBD1 (6 bases). Germline assignment: CDR1 SGHAT and CDR2 FQNNGV. Trimming removed 1 base from V and 7 bases from J, with 20 bases in between. This CDR3 region has 16 residues. The CDR3 protein is CASSLGGQRGYNEQYF. Written as DNA, the CDR3 is TGTGCCAGCAGCTTAGGAGGTCAGAGGGGGTACAATGAGCAGTACTTC.

The chain carries TRBV12-3 or TRBV12-4 and TRBJ2-7; D possibly corresponds to TRBD2 (7 bases). V lost 6 bases and J 10 bases, leaving 25 bases between the germline ends. The CDR3 spans 15 residues. CDR3 loop: CASSPRWGGLGGQYF. CDR3 nucleotide sequence: TGTGCCAGCAGCCCCAGATGGGGGGGCCTGGGTGGCCAGTACTTC.

The rearrangement joins TRBV6-2 or TRBV6-3 to TRBJ2-1, with TRBD2 identical over 11 bases. The CDR3 runs to 15 residues. The V and J ends lost 6 bases and 4 bases, in that order; junction bases with no gene match: 5. Germline values: CDR1 MNHEY, CDR2 SVGEGT. CDR3 region: CASRGGLAEYNEQFF. CDR3 nucleotide sequence: TGTGCCAGCAGGGGGGGACTAGCGGAATACAATGAGCAGTTCTTC.